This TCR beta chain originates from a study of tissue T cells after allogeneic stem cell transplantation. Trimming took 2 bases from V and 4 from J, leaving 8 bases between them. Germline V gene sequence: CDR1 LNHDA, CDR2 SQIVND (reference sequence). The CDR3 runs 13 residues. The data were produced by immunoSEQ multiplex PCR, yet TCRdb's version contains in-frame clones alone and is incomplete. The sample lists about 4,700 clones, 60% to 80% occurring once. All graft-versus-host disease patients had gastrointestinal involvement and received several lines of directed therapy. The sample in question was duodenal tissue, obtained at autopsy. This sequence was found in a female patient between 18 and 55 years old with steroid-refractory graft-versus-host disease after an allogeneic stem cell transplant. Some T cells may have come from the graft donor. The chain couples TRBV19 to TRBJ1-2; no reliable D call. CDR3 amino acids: CASSIKGSYGYTF. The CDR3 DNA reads TGTGCCAGTAGTATAAAGGGATCCTATGGCTACACCTTC. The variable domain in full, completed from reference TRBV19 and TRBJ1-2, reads DGGITQSPKYLFRKEGQNVTLSCEQNLNHDAMYWYRQDPGQGLRLIYYSQIVNDFQKGDIAEGYSVSREKKESFPLTVTSAQKNPTAFYLCASSIKGSYGYTFGSGTRLTVV.